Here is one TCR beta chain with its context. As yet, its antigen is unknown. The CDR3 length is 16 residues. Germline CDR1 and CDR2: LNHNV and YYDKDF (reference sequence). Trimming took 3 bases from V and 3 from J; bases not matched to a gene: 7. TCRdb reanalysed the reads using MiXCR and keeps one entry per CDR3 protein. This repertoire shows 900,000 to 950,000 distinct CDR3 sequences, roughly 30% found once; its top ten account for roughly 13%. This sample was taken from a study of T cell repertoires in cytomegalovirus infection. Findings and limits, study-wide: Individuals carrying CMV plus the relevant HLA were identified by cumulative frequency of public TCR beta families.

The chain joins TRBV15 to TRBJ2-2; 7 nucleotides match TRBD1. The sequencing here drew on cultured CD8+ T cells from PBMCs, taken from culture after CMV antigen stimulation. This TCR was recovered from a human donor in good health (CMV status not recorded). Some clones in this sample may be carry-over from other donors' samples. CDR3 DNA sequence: TGTGCCACCAGCAGGGGGCCGGGACAGTACACCGGGGAGCTGTTTTTT. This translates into CATSRGPGQYTGELFF.